The 26 T cell receptor beta chains below come from one sample, sequenced in a study of T cells in Graves' hyperthyroidism and ophthalmopathy. Using RNA transcripts as the source, TCR beta CDR3 regions were amplified. First-round RT-PCR with HTBI primers amplified the TCR CDR3 region. MiXCR, run by TCRdb on the multiplex PCR reads, gives a single entry per CDR3 protein. The sample carries around 660,000 distinct CDR3 sequences, less than 45% recorded once. Sequenced sample: peripheral blood or thyroid tissue (not recorded which). The receptors come from an adult man with Graves' disease, either hyperthyroidism or ophthalmopathy (not recorded which).

On this clonotype: Since a much larger clone is just one base distant, this may be a read error. The rearrangement uses TRBV7-8 and TRBJ1-6, with D tentatively TRBD1 (6 bases). CDR1 SGHVS and CDR2 FQNEAQ come from the germline V gene. The CDR3 runs 16 residues. Deletions cut 2 bases from V and 9 bases from J, with 17 bases between. The DNA for the CDR3 is TGTGCCAGCAGCTTAAGGTGGACAGAAGTGAGTTCACCCCTCCACTTT. It codes for CASSLRWTEVSSPLHF.

The rearrangement links TRBV29-1 to TRBJ1-1, with D unclear. CDR1 and CDR2 (germline): SQVTM, ANQGSEA. The CDR3 loop spans 11 amino acids. V was cut by 8 bases and J by 2 bases, with 9 bases left in between. CDR3 DNA sequence: TGCAGCCCGGACTTAAACACTGAAGCTTTCTTT. Translated, it gives CSPDLNTEAFF.

The chain couples TRBV25-1 to TRBJ1-2; D is perhaps TRBD1 (5 bases). The CDR3 covers 15 residues. CDR1 and CDR2 (germline): MGHDK, SYGVNS. The V and J ends lost 4 bases and 0 bases respectively, with 12 bases between them. The CDR3: CASSVSRDPNYGYTF. The CDR3 region has the DNA TGTGCCAGCAGTGTATCCCGGGACCCTAACTATGGCTACACCTTC.

The chain employs TRBV15 and TRBJ1-2; a possible D gene is TRBD1 (6 bases). The CDR3 length is 14 residues. Germline assignment: CDR1 LNHNV and CDR2 YYDKDF (reference sequence). Trimming removed 3 bases at V and 4 bases at J, with 12 bases between. The CDR3 DNA is TGTGCCACCAGCAGGAACAGGGACGGCTATGGCTACACCTTC. Translating gives CATSRNRDGYGYTF.

This chain joins TRBV29-1 and TRBJ1-2; a weak D match, TRBD1 (6 bases). Per germline, CDR1 SQVTM and CDR2 ANQGSEA. This CDR3 contains 13 residues. The CDR3 region has the DNA TGCAGTTTCGGACGCAGGGGAAACTATGGCTACACCTTC. It is translated as CSFGRRGNYGYTF.

This clonotype was seen a few times. J is TRBJ2-2 and V is TRBV9, with TRBD2 identical over 7 bases. The CDR3 is 16 residues long. Germline V gene sequence: CDR1 SGDLS, CDR2 YYNGEE. Germline trimming cut 0 bases from V and 6 bases from J; bases unmatched to any gene: 8. Here the CDR3 reads CASSVDGSGPPGELFF. CDR3 coding DNA: TGTGCCAGCAGCGTAGATGGTAGCGGGCCCCCCGGGGAGCTGTTTTTT.

V gene TRBV20-1 combines with J gene TRBJ1-1, with D uncertain. V shed 0 bases and J shed 0 bases, with 11 bases lying between them. The CDR3 has 15 residues. Germline values: CDR1 DFQATT, CDR2 SNEGSKA (reference sequence). The CDR3 loop is CSAREATRMNTEAFF. CDR3 coding DNA: TGCAGTGCTAGAGAAGCGACAAGGATGAACACTGAAGCTTTCTTT.

About this clonotype itself: A much larger clone differs from this one at a single base, so this may be a read error. The rearrangement links TRBV24-1 to TRBJ2-7; no clear D. The germline V and J ends were trimmed by 8 bases and 3 bases, with 13 bases remaining between them. Germline-derived CDR1 and CDR2 are KGHDR and SFDVKD. The CDR3 runs to 13 residues. CDR3 loop: CATMDSGNYEQYF. Here the CDR3 DNA reads TGTGCCACCATGGATAGTGGGAACTACGAGCAGTACTTC.

This clonotype was detected ten times or more. The chain uses TRBV10-3 and TRBJ1-4; a possible D gene is TRBD1 (5 bases). The V and J ends lost 6 bases and 8 bases respectively, with 10 bases between them. Germline V gene sequence: CDR1 ENHRY, CDR2 SYGVKD. This CDR3 contains 12 residues. CDR3 protein: CAISDSHEKLFF. For the CDR3, the DNA is TGTGCCATCAGCGACAGTCACGAAAAACTGTTTTTT.

This clonotype occurred many times. This chain links TRBV7-9 with TRBJ1-1; D is uncertain. The CDR3 extends over 13 amino acids. Germline V CDR1 and CDR2: SEHNR, FQNEAQ (reference sequence). V was cut by 2 bases and J by 4 bases, with 8 bases left in between. The CDR3 DNA reads as TGTGCCAGCAGCTTAAGCCAAGCCACTGAAGCTTTCTTT. As protein: CASSLSQATEAFF. Drawing the rest from reference TRBV7-9 and TRBJ1-1, the complete variable domain is DTGVSQNPRHKITKRGQNVTFRCDPISEHNRLYWYRQTLGQGPEFLTYFQNEAQLEKSRLLSDRFSAERPKGSFSTLEIQRTEQGDSAMYLCASSLSQATEAFFGQGTRLTVV.

The genes are TRBV10-3 and TRBJ2-3; weak D call: TRBD1 (6 bases). Trimming left V 4 bases short and J 2 bases short, with 16 bases between. The length of the CDR3 is 16 residues. Germline assignment: CDR1 ENHRY and CDR2 SYGVKD. The chain's CDR3 is CAISAGVTGVTDTQYF. Written as DNA, the CDR3 is TGTGCCATCAGTGCCGGGGTGACAGGCGTCACAGATACGCAGTATTTT.

V is TRBV29-1 and J is TRBJ1-4, with TRBD1 as a possible D gene (5 bases). The CDR3 is 11 residues long. The V gene lost 8 bases and the J gene lost 7 bases, with 11 bases spanning the gap. CDR1 and CDR2 (germline): SQVTM, ANQGSEA. DNA for the CDR3: TGCAGCCCGCAGGGTAGTGAAAAACTGTTTTTT. Its translation: CSPQGSEKLFF.

This clonotype occurred a few times. The chain joins TRBV7-9 to TRBJ2-7; TRBD1 aligns across 12 bases. In germline, CDR1 is SEHNR, CDR2 FQNEAQ (reference sequence). CDR3 length: 15 residues. V was clipped by 5 bases and J by 3 bases; unmatched bases: 5. The CDR3 loop is CASSRGTGGSYEQYF. The CDR3 region has the DNA TGTGCCAGCAGCCGTGGGACAGGGGGCAGCTACGAGCAGTACTTC.

The chain combines TRBV7-9 with TRBJ2-6; weak D call: TRBD1 (6 bases). This CDR3 region has 11 residues. V was shortened by 3 bases and J by 13 bases, with 7 bases between the two germline ends. In germline, CDR1 is SEHNR, CDR2 FQNEAQ (reference sequence). CDR3 sequence: CASSFDRVLTF. CDR3 sequence (DNA): TGTGCCAGCAGCTTCGACAGGGTCCTGACTTTC. Full variable domain (remainder filled in from reference TRBV7-9 and TRBJ2-6): DTGVSQNPRHKITKRGQNVTFRCDPISEHNRLYWYRQTLGQGPEFLTYFQNEAQLEKSRLLSDRFSAERPKGSFSTLEIQRTEQGDSAMYLCASSFDRVLTFGAGSRLTVL.

Ten or more counts support this clonotype. The gene calls are TRBV24-1 and TRBJ1-1; TRBD1 aligns across 11 bases. The CDR3 spans 15 residues. J lost 3 bases, V lost 3 bases, and 2 bases had no gene match. CDR1 is KGHDR and CDR2 is SFDVKD in the germline V gene. The CDR3 DNA reads as TGTGCCACCAGTGATCGGACAGGGGGCTACACTGAAGCTTTCTTT. Encoded protein: CATSDRTGGYTEAFF.

In this sample, this clonotype turned up many times. Germline and junction disagree at one end, which may indicate a read error. The J gene is TRBJ1-2, the V gene TRBV5-1, with 8 bases identical to TRBD1. Germline V gene sequence: CDR1 SGHRS, CDR2 YFSETQ. CDR3 size: 13 residues. CDR3 bases: TGTGCCAGCAGCGCAGGACAGGGCGATGGCTACACCTTC. This gives the protein CASSAGQGDGYTF.

The chain uses TRBV6-5 and TRBJ1-3; D call uncertain. Trimming pared 2 bases from V and 0 bases from J, leaving 8 bases between. Germline V CDR1 and CDR2: MNHEY, SVGAGI. The CDR3 has 15 residues. Here the CDR3 DNA reads TGTGCCAGCAGTTACGACGCCGGCTCTGGAAACACCATATATTTT. Protein: CASSYDAGSGNTIYF.

A note on this clonotype: A much larger clone differs from this one at a single base, so this may be a read error. The gene calls are TRBV7-8 and TRBJ1-3; D remains ambiguous. Germline values: CDR1 SGHVS, CDR2 FQNEAQ. This CDR3 comprises 15 residues. CDR3 nucleotides: TGTGCCAGCAGCTTAGAGGGAGGCTCTGGAAGCACCATATATTTT. It translates to CASSLEGGSGSTIYF.

Concerning this clonotype itself: A much bigger clone sits one base away, suggesting this may be a read error. The V call is TRBV7-8, the J call TRBJ2-7; 10 nucleotides line up with TRBD1. The CDR3 consists of 14 residues. CDR1 SGHVS and CDR2 FQNEAQ come from the germline V gene. CDR3 DNA sequence: TGTGCCAGCAGCCAGGACAGGGGGGACTACGGGCAGTACTTC. Its translation is CASSQDRGDYGQYF. Full variable domain (rest looked up from reference TRBV7-8 and TRBJ2-7): GAGVSQSPRYKVAKRGQDVALRCDPISGHVSLFWYQQALGQGPEFLTYFQNEAQLDKSGLPSDRFFAERPEGSVSTLKIQRTQQEDSAVYLCASSQDRGDYGQYFGPGTRLTVT.

This clonotype was picked up a small number of times. The chain recombines TRBV7-2 with TRBJ2-7; 10 bases match TRBD2. V trimming: 5 bases; J trimming: 2 bases; junction bases outside the gene matches: 6. The CDR3 has 15 amino acids. The germline V gene has CDR1 SGHTA and CDR2 FQGNSA. The CDR3 DNA reads TGTGCCAGCAGCCCCGCCCTAGCGGGGGCCTACGAGCAGTACTTC. It is translated as CASSPALAGAYEQYF.

The V call is TRBV20-1, the J call TRBJ2-7, with 10 bases fitting TRBD2. Germline loops: CDR1 DFQATT, CDR2 SNEGSKA (reference sequence). This CDR3 is 16 amino acids long. V lost 0 bases, J lost 4 bases, and 9 bases stayed unmatched. Here the CDR3 reads CSARDETSGYSYEQYF. For the CDR3, the DNA is TGCAGTGCTAGAGATGAGACTAGCGGGTATTCGTACGAGCAGTACTTC.

The V and J genes are TRBV10-3 and TRBJ1-4; weak D call: TRBD1 (6 bases). This CDR3 has 13 amino acids. The V gene's germline CDR1 is ENHRY and CDR2 SYGVKD. Trimming took 4 bases from V and 8 from J, leaving 11 bases between them. The CDR3 loop is CAISAQGDEKLFF. Here the CDR3 DNA reads TGTGCCATCAGTGCACAGGGTGACGAAAAACTGTTTTTT.

This chain joins TRBV7-8 and TRBJ2-5; D gene uncertain. This CDR3 spans 15 amino acids. Trimming took 1 base from V and 6 from J, leaving 15 bases between them. Germline V lookup: CDR1 SGHVS, CDR2 FQNEAQ. The CDR3 region has the DNA TGTGCCAGCAGCTTAGATTTCGGGTTTAGGCAGACCCAGTACTTC. Amino acid sequence: CASSLDFGFRQTQYF.

The chain combines TRBV10-3 with TRBJ1-1, with 8 nucleotides matching TRBD1. Germline CDR1 reads ENHRY; CDR2 reads SYGVKD. CDR3 size: 15 residues. CDR3 coding DNA: TGTGTCAGCAGTTACCTCGGACAGGGAGGCACTGAAGCTTTCTTT. It encodes CVSSYLGQGGTEAFF.

The CDR3 here is CASSSFPYGELFF. The CDR3, as DNA: TGTGCCAGCAGTTCTTTCCCCTACGGGGAGCTGTTTTTT. V gene TRBV2 combines with J gene TRBJ2-2; D remains ambiguous. This CDR3 comprises 13 residues. From germline, CDR1 is SNHLY and CDR2 FYNNEI. Deletions cut 5 bases from V and 7 bases from J, with 11 bases between.

This chain connects TRBV20-1 to TRBJ2-3; possibly TRBD1 or TRBD2 for D (5 bases each). Trimming removed 1 base from V and 1 base from J, with 9 bases in between. Germline CDR1 reads DFQATT; CDR2 reads SNEGSKA (reference sequence). This CDR3 is 14 amino acids long. CDR3 nucleotide sequence: TGCAGTGCTAGAGGGGGGAGCGGCACAGATACGCAGTATTTT. This sequence encodes CSARGGSGTDTQYF.